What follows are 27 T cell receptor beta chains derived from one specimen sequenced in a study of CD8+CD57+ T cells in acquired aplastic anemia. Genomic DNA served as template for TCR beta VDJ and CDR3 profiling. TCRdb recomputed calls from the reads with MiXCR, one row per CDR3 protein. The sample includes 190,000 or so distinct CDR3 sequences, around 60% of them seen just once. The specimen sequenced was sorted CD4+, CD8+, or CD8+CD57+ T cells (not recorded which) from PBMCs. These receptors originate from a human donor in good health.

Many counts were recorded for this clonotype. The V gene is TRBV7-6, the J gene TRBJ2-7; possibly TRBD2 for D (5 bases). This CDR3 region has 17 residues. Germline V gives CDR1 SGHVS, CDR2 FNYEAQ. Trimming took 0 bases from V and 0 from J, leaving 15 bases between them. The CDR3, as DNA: TGTGCCAGCAGCTTAGCGGCGTGGGAGTGGAGCTCCTACGAGCAGTACTTC. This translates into CASSLAAWEWSSYEQYF. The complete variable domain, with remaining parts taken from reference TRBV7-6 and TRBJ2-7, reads GAGVSQSPRYKVTKRGQDVALRCDPISGHVSLYWYRQALGQGPEFLTYFNYEAQQDKSGLPNDRFSAERPEGSISTLTIQRTEQRDSAMYRCASSLAAWEWSSYEQYFGPGTRLTVT.

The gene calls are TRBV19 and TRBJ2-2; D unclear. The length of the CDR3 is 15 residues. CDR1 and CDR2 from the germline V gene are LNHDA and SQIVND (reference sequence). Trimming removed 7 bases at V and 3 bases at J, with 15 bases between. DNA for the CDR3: TGTGCCAGTACTCGCCAAGCCACCTACACCGGGGAGCTGTTTTTT. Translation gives CASTRQATYTGELFF. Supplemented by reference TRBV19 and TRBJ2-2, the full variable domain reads DGGITQSPKYLFRKEGQNVTLSCEQNLNHDAMYWYRQDPGQGLRLIYYSQIVNDFQKGDIAEGYSVSREKKESFPLTVTSAQKNPTAFYLCASTRQATYTGELFFGEGSRLTVL.

In nucleotides, the CDR3 is TGTGCCAGCAGCGTAGAGGGGGACTACTATAATTCACCCCTCCACTTT. This translates into CASSVEGDYYNSPLHF. This chain links TRBV9 with TRBJ1-6; perhaps TRBD1 as D (6 bases). Germline lookup yields CDR1 SGDLS and CDR2 YYNGEE. The CDR3 totals 16 residues. Trimming left V 0 bases short and J 3 bases short, with 10 bases between.

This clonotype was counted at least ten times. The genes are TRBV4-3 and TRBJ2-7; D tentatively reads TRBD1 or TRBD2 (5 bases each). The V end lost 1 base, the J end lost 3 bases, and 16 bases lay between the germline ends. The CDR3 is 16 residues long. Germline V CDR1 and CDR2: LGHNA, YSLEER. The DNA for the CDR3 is TGCGCCAGCAGCCAAGCCTCGGGGCCGGCAAACTACGAGCAGTACTTC. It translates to CASSQASGPANYEQYF.

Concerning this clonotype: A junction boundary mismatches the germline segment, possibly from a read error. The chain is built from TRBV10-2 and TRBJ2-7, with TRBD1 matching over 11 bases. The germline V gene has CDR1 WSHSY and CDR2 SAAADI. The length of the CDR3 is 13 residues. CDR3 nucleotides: TGTGCCATCAGTGGACAGGGGGCCGGCGAGCAGTACTTC. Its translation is CAISGQGAGEQYF.

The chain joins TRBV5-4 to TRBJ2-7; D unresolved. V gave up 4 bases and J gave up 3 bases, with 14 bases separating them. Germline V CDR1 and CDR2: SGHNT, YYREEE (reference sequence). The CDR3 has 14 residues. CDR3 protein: CASSTVGSIYEQYF. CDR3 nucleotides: TGTGCCAGCAGCACGGTGGGGTCCATCTACGAGCAGTACTTC.

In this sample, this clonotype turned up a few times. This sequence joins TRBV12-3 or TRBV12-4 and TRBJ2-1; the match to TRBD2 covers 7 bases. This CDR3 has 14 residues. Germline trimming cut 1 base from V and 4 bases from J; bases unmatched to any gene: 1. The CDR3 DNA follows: TGTGCCAGCAGTTTAGAACTAGCGTACAATGAGCAGTTCTTC. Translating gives CASSLELAYNEQFF.

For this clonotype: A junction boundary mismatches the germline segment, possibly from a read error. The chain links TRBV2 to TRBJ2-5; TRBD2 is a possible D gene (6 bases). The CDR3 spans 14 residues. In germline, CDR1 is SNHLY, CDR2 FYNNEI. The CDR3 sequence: CASTERTAGFYFYF. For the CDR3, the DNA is TGTGCCAGCACAGAACGGACTGCGGGATTCTATTTCTATTTC.

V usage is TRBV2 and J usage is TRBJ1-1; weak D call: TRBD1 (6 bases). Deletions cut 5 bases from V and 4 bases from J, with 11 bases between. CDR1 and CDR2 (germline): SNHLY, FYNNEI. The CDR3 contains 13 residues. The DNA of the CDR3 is TGTGCCAGCAGTCGACAGGATGGCACTGAAGCTTTCTTT. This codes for CASSRQDGTEAFF.

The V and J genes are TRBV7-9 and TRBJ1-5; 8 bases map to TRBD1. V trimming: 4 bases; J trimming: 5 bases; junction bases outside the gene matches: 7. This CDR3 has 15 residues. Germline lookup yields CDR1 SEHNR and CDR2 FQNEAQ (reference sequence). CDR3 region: CASSWMETGDQPQHF. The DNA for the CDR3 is TGTGCCAGCAGCTGGATGGAGACAGGGGATCAGCCCCAGCATTTT. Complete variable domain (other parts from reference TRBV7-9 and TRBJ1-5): DTGVSQNPRHKITKRGQNVTFRCDPISEHNRLYWYRQTLGQGPEFLTYFQNEAQLEKSRLLSDRFSAERPKGSFSTLEIQRTEQGDSAMYLCASSWMETGDQPQHFGDGTRLSIL.

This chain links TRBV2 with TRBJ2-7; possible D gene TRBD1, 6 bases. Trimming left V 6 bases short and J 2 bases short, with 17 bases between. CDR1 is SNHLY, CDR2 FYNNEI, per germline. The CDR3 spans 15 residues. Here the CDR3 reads CASRLYRENPYEQYF. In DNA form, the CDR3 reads TGTGCCAGCAGACTCTACAGGGAGAACCCCTACGAGCAGTACTTC. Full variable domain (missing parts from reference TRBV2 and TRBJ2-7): EPEVTQTPSHQVTQMGQEVILRCVPISNHLYFYWYRQILGQKVEFLVSFYNNEISEKSEIFDDQFSVERPDGSNFTLKIRSTKLEDSAMYFCASRLYRENPYEQYFGPGTRLTVT.

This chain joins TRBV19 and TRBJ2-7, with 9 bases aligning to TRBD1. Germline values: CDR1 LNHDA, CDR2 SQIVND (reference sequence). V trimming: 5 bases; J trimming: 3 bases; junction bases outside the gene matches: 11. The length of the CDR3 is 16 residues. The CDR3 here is CASSSRTTGGFYEQYF. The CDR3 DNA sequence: TGTGCCAGTAGTTCCCGAACGACAGGGGGGTTCTACGAGCAGTACTTC.

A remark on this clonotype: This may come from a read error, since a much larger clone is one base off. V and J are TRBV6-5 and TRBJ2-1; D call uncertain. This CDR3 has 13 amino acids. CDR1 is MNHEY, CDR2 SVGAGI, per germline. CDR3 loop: CATRSGSYNDQFF. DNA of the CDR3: TGTGCCACTAGATCGGGCTCCTACAATGATCAGTTCTTC.

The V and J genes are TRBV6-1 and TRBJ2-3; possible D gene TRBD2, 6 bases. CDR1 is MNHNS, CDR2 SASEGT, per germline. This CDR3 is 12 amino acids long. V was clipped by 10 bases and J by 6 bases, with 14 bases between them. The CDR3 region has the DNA TGTGCCACCGCGGGATCAACGGATACGCAGTATTTT. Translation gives CATAGSTDTQYF.

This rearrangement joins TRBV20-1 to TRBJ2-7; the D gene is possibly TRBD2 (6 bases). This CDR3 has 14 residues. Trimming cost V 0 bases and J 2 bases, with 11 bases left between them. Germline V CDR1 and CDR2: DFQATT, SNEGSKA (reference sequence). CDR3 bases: TGCAGTGCTAGAGATGGGGGAGGTACCTACGAGCAGTACTTC. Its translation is CSARDGGGTYEQYF.

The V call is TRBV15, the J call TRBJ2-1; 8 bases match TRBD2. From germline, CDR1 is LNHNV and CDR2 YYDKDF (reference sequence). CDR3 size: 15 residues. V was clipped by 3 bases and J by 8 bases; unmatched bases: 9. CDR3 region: CATSRTGLGADEQFF. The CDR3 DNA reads TGTGCCACCAGCAGGACGGGACTAGGGGCGGATGAGCAGTTCTTC.

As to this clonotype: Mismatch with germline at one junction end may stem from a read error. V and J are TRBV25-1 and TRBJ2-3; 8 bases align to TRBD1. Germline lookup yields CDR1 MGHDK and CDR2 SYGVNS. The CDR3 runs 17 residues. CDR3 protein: CVSSKGTGTSSTDTQYF. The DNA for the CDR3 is TGTGTCAGCAGCAAAGGGACAGGCACCTCTAGCACAGATACGCAGTATTTT.

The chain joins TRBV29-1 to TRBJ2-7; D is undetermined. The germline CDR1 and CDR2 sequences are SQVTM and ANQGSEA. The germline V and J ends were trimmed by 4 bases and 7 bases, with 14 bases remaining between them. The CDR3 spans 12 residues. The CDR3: CSVVYFLGEQYF. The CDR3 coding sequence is TGCAGCGTTGTTTACTTTTTGGGGGAGCAGTACTTC.

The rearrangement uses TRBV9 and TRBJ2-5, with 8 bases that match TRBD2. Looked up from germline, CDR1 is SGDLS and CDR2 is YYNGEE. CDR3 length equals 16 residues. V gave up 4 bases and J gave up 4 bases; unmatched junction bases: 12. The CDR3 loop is CASSLGTRPEVETQYF. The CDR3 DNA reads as TGTGCCAGCAGCTTAGGGACTAGGCCCGAGGTAGAGACCCAGTACTTC.

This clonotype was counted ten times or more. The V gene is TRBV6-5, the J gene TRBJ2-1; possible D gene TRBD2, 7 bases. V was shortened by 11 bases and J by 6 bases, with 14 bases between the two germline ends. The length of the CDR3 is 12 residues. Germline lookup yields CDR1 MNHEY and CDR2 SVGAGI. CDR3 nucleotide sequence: TGTGCCGCCGGGGGGCTCTTCAATGAGCAGTTCTTC. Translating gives CAAGGLFNEQFF.

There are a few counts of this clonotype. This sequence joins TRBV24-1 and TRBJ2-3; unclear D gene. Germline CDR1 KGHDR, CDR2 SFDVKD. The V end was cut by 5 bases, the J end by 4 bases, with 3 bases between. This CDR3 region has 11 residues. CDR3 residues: CATSAADTQYF. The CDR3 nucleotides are TGTGCCACCAGTGCCGCAGATACGCAGTATTTT.

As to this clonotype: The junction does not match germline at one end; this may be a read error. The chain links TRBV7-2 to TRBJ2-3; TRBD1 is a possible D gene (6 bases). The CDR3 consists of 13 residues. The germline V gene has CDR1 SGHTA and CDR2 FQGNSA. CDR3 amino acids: CAGSLQGTDTQYF. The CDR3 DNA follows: TGTGCCGGCAGCTTACAGGGAACAGATACGCAGTATTTT.

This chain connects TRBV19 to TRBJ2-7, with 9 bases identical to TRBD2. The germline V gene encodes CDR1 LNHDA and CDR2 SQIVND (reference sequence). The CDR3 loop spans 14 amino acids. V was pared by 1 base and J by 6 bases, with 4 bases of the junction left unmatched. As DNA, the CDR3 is TGTGCCAGTAGTATAGTTGGGACTAGCCGCGAGCAGTACTTC. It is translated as CASSIVGTSREQYF. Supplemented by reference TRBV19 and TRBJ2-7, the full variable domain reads DGGITQSPKYLFRKEGQNVTLSCEQNLNHDAMYWYRQDPGQGLRLIYYSQIVNDFQKGDIAEGYSVSREKKESFPLTVTSAQKNPTAFYLCASSIVGTSREQYFGPGTRLTVT.

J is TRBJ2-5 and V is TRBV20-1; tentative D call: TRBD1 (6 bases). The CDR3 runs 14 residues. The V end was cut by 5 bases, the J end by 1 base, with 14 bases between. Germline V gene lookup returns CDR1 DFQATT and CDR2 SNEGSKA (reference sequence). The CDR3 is CSAGRTEIQETQYF. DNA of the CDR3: TGCAGTGCTGGTAGGACAGAGATCCAAGAGACCCAGTACTTC.

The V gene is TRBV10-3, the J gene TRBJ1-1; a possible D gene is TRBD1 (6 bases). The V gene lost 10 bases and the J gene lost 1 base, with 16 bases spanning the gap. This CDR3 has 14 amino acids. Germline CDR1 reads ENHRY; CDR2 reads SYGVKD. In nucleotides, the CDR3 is TGTGCCAGCAGCTTTAAGACAGGGAACACTGAAGCTTTCTTT. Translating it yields CASSFKTGNTEAFF.

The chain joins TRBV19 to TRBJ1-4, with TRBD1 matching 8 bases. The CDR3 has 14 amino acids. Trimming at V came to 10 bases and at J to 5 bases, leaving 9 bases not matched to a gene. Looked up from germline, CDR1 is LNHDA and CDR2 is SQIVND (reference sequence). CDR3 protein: CATRQGFMNEKLFF. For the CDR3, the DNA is TGTGCCACACGACAGGGGTTTATGAATGAAAAACTGTTTTTT.

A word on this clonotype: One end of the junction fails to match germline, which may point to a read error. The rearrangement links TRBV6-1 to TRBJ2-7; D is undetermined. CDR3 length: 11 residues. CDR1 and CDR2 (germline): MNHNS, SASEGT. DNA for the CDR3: TGTGCCATCAGTAACAGCTACGAGCAGTACTTC. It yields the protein CAISNSYEQYF.